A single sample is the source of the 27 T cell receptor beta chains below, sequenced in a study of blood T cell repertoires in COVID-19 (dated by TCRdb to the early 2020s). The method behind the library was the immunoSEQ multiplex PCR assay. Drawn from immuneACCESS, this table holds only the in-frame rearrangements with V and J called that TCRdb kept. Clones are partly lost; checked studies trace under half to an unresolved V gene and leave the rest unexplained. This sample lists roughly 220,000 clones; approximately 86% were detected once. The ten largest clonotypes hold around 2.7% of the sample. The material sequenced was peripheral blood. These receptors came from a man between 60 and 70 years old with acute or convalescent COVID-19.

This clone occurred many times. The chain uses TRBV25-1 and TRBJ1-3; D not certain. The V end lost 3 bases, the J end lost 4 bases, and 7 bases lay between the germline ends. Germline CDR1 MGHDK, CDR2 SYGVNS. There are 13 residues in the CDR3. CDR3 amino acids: CASSEPGGNTIYF. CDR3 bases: TGTGCCAGCAGTGAGCCCGGGGGAAACACCATATATTTT.

This CDR3 is CASGAGARGQPQHF. The CDR3 DNA reads TGTGCCAGCGGGGCGGGGGCCCGCGGGCAGCCCCAGCATTTT. The gene calls are TRBV2 and TRBJ1-5; TRBD1 might be the D (6 bases). Germline V gene data show CDR1 as SNHLY and CDR2 as FYNNEI. The V end was cut by 8 bases, the J end by 7 bases, with 18 bases between. This CDR3 spans 14 amino acids.

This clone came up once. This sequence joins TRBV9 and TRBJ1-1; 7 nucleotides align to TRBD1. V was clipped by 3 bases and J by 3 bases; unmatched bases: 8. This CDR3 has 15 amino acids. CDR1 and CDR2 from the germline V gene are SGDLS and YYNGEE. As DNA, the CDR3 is TGTGCCAGCAGCGCGCCGACAGGGCGGGACACTGAAGCTTTCTTT. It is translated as CASSAPTGRDTEAFF.

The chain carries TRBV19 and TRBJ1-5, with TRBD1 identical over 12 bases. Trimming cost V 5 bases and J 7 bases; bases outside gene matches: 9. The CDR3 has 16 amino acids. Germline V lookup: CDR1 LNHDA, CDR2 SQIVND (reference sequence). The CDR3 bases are TGTGCCAGTAGTCTCGCCGGGACAGGGGGCCGACAGCCCCAGCATTTT. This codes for CASSLAGTGGRQPQHF.

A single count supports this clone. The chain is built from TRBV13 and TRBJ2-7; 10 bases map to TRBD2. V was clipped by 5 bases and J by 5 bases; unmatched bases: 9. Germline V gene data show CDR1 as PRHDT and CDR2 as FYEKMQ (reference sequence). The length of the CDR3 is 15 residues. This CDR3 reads CASSSQRGGRHEQYF. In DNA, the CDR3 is TGTGCCAGCAGCAGCCAGCGGGGGGGCCGGCACGAGCAGTACTTC.

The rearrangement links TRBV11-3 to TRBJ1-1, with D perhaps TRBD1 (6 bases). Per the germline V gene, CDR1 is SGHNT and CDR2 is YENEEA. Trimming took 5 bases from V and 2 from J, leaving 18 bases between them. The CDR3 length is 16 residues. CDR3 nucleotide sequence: TGTGCCAGCAGCCCCCACTCTGGGACACCTAACACTGAAGCTTTCTTT. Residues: CASSPHSGTPNTEAFF.

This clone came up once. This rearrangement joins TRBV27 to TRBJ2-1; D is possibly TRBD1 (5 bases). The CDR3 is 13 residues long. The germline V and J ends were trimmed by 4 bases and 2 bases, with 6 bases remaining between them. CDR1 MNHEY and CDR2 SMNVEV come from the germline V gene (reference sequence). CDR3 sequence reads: CASSSRAYNEQFF. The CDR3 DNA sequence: TGTGCCAGCAGTTCCAGGGCCTACAATGAGCAGTTCTTC.

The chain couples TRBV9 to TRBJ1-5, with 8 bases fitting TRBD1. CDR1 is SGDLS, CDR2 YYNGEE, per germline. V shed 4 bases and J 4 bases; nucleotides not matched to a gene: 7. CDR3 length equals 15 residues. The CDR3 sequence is CASSPGQGRNQPQHF. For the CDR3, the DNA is TGTGCCAGCAGCCCCGGACAGGGAAGAAATCAGCCCCAGCATTTT.

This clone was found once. This chain's CDR3 is CASSDATGAYAIQYF. As DNA, the CDR3 is TGTGCCAGCAGTGATGCGACAGGGGCGTATGCCATTCAGTACTTC. The chain carries TRBV2 and TRBJ2-4, with 8 bases lining up with TRBD1. V lost 3 bases and J lost 9; bases outside the gene matches: 10. The CDR3 has 15 amino acids. Germline loops: CDR1 SNHLY, CDR2 FYNNEI.

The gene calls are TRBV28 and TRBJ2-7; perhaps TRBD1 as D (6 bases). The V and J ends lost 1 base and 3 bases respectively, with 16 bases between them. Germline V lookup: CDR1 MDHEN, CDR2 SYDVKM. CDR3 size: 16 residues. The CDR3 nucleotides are TGTGCCAGCAGTTTATTCTCTTCGGCAGGGGTCTACGAGCAGTACTTC. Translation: CASSLFSSAGVYEQYF.

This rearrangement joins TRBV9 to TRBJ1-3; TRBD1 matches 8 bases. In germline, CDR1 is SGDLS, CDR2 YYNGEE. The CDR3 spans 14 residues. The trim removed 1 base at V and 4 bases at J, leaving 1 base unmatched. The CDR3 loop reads CASSVQGAGNTIYF. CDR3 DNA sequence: TGTGCCAGCAGCGTACAGGGGGCAGGAAACACCATATATTTT.

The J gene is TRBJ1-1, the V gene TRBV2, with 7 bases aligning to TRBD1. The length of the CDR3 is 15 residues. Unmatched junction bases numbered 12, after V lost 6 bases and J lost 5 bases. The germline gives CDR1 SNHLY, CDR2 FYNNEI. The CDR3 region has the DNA TGTGCCAGCAGGAAAGCGGAGGGGGCGGAAACTGAAGCTTTCTTT. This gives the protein CASRKAEGAETEAFF.

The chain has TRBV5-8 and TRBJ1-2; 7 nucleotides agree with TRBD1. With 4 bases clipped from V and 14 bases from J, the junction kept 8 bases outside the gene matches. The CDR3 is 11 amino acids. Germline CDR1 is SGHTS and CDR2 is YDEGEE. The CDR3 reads CASSIDRAQTF. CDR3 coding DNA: TGTGCCAGCAGCATTGACAGGGCTCAAACCTTC.

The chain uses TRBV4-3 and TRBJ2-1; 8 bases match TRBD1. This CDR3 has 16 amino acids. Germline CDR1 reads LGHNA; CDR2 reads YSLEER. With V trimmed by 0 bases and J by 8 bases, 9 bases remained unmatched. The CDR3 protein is CASSQDFRDRRYEQFF. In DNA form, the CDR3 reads TGCGCCAGCAGCCAAGATTTTAGGGACAGGAGATATGAGCAGTTCTTC.

The CDR3 loop is CASSSPIYEQYF. In nucleotides, the CDR3 is TGTGCCAGCAGTTCCCCAATCTACGAGCAGTACTTC. The rearrangement links TRBV6-5 to TRBJ2-7; D is undetermined. CDR3 length equals 12 residues. Germline V CDR1 and CDR2: MNHEY, SVGAGI. The V end was cut by 4 bases, the J end by 3 bases, with 7 bases between.

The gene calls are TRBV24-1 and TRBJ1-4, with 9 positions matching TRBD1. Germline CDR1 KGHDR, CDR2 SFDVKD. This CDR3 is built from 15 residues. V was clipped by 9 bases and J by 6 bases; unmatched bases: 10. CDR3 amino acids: CATASGTGSYEKLFF. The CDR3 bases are TGTGCCACCGCCTCCGGGACAGGGTCCTATGAAAAACTGTTTTTT.

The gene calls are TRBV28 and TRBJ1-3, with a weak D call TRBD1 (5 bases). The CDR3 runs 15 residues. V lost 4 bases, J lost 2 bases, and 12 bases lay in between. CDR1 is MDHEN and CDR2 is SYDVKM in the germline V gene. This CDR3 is CASSSGGVTGNTIYF. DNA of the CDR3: TGTGCCAGCAGTTCCGGAGGGGTGACTGGAAACACCATATATTTT.

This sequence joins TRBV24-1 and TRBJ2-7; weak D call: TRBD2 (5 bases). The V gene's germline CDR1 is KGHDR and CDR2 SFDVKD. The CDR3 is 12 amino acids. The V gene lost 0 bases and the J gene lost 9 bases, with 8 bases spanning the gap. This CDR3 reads CATSDLRGMQYF. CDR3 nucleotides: TGTGCCACCAGTGATTTGCGAGGGATGCAGTACTTC.

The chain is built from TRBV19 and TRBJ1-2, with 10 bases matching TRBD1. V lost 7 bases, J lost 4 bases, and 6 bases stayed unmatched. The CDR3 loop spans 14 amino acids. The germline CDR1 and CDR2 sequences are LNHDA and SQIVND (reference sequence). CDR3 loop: CASNSDRGSYGYTF. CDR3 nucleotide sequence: TGTGCCAGTAATTCGGACAGGGGGTCCTATGGCTACACCTTC.

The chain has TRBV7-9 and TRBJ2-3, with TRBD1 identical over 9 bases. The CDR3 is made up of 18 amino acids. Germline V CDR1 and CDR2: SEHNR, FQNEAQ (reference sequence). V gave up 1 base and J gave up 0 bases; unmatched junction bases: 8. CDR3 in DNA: TGTGCCAGCAGCTTAGGGAAACCGGGACAGGGAAGCACAGATACGCAGTATTTT. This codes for CASSLGKPGQGSTDTQYF.

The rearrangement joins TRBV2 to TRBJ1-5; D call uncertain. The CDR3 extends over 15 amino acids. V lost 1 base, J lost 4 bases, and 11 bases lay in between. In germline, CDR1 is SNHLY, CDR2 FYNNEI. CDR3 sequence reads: CASSEEVAVNQPQHF. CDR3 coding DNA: TGTGCCAGCAGTGAAGAAGTGGCCGTAAATCAGCCCCAGCATTTT.

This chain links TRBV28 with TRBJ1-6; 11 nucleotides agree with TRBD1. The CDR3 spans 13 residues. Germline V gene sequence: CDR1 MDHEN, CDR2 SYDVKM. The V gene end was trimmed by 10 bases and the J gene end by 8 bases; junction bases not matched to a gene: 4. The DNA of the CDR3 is TGTGCCACCCCGGGACAGGGGGATTCACCCCTCCACTTT. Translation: CATPGQGDSPLHF.

Here the CDR3 DNA reads TGCGCCAGCAGCGAAGCGACAGGGATCTCTGGAAACACCATATATTTT. Translating gives CASSEATGISGNTIYF. The rearrangement links TRBV5-1 to TRBJ1-3; 7 bases line up with TRBD1. Unmatched junction bases numbered 7, after V lost 4 bases and J lost 0 bases. This CDR3 has 16 residues. Germline V gene lookup returns CDR1 SGHRS and CDR2 YFSETQ. The entire variable domain, with the rest obtained from reference TRBV5-1 and TRBJ1-3, is as follows: KAGVTQTPRYLIKTRGQQVTLSCSPISGHRSVSWYQQTPGQGLQFLFEYFSETQRNKGNFPGRFSGRQFSNSRSEMNVSTLELGDSALYLCASSEATGISGNTIYFGEGSWLTVV.

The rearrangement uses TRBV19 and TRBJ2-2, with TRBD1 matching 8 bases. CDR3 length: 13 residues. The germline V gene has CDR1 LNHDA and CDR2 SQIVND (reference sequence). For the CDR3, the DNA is TGTGCTTCGCACAGGGGGTTGAGAGGGGAGCTGTTTTTT. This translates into CASHRGLRGELFF.

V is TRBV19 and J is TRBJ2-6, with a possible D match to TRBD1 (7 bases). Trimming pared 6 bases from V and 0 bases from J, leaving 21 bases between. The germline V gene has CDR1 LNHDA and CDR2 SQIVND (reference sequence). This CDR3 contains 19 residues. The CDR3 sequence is CASSLRRGTVGSGANVLTF. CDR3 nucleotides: TGTGCCAGTAGCCTTCGGAGGGGGACAGTCGGCTCTGGGGCCAACGTCCTGACTTTC.

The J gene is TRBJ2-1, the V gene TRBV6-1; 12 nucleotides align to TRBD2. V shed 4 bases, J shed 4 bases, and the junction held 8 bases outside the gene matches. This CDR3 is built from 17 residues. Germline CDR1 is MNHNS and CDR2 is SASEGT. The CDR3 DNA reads TGTGCCAGCAGTGGACTAGCGGGGGCCCAAGCTTACAATGAGCAGTTCTTC. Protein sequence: CASSGLAGAQAYNEQFF.

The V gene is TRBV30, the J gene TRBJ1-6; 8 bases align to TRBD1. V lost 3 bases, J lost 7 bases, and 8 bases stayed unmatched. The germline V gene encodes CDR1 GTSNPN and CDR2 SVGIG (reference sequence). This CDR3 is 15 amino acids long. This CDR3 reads CAWRGGQGENSPLHF. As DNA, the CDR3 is TGTGCCTGGAGAGGCGGACAGGGTGAAAATTCACCCCTCCACTTT. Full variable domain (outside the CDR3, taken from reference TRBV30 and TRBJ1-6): SQTIHQWPATLVQPVGSPLSLECTVEGTSNPNLYWYRQAAGRGLQLLFYSVGIGQISSEVPQNLSASRPQDRQFILSSKKLLLSDSGFYLCAWRGGQGENSPLHFGNGTRLTVT.